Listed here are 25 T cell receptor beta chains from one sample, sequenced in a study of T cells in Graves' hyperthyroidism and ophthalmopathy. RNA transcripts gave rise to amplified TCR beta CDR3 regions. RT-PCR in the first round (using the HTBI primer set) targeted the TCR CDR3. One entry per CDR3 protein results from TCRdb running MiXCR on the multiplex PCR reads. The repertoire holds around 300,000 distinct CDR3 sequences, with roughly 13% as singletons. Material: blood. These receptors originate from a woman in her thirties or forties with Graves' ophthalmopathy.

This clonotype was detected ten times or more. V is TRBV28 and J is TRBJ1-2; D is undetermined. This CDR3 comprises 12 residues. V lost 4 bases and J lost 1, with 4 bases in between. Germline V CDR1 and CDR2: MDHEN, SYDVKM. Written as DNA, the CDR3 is TGTGCCAGCAGTTCGCTTAACTATGGCTACACCTTC. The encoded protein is CASSSLNYGYTF.

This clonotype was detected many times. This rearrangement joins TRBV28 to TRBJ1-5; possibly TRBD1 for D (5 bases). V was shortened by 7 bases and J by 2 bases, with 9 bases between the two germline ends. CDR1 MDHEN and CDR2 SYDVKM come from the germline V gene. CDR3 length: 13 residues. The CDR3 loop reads CASTGRGNQPQHF. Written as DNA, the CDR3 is TGTGCCAGCACAGGGAGAGGCAATCAGCCCCAGCATTTT.

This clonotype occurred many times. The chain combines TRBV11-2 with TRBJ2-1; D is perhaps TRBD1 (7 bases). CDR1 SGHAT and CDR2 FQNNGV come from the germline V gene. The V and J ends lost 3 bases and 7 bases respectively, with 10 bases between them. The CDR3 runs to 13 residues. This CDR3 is CASSFPGGNEQFF. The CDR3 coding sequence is TGTGCCAGCAGCTTCCCAGGGGGGAATGAGCAGTTCTTC.

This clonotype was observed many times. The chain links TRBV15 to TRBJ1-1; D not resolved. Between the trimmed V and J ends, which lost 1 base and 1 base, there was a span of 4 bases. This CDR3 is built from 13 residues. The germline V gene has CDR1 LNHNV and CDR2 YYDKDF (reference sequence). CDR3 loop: CATSRAGNTEAFF. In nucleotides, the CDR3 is TGTGCCACCAGCAGAGCAGGGAACACTGAAGCTTTCTTT.

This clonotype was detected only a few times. The CDR3 nucleotides are TGCAGTGCGAGGACTAGCGGGGCCACAGATACGCAGTATTTT. Translated, it gives CSARTSGATDTQYF. The gene calls are TRBV20-1 and TRBJ2-3, with 12 bases that match TRBD2. V gave up 6 bases and J gave up 2 bases; unmatched junction bases: 3. The CDR3 is made up of 14 amino acids. CDR1 is DFQATT and CDR2 is SNEGSKA in the germline V gene (reference sequence).

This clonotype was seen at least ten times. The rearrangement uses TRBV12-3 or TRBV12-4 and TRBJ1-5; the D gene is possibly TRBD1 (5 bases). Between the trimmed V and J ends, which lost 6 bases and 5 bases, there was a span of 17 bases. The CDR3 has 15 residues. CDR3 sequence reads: CASSWGPELDQPQHF. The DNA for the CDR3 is TGTGCCAGCAGCTGGGGCCCCGAACTAGATCAGCCCCAGCATTTT.

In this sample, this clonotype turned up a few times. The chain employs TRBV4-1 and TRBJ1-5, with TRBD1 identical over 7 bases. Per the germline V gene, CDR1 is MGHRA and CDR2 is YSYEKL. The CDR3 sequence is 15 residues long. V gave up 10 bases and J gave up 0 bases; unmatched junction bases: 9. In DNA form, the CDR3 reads TGCGCCACCCGGGGGGACAGCTTTAGCAATCAGCCCCAGCATTTT. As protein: CATRGDSFSNQPQHF.

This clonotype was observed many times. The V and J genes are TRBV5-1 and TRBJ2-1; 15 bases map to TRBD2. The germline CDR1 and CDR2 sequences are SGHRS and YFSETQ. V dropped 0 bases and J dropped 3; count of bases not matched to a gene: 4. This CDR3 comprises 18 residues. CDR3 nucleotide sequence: TGCGCCAGCAGCTTGGGACAGGGACTAGCGGGGGGCTACAATGAGCAGTTCTTC. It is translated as CASSLGQGLAGGYNEQFF.

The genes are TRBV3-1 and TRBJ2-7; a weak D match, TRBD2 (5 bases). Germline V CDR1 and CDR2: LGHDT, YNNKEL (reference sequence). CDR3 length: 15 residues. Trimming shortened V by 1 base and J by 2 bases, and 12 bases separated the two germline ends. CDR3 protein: CASSQVPGNAYEQYF. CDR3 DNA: TGTGCCAGCAGCCAAGTCCCCGGGAACGCCTACGAGCAGTACTTC.

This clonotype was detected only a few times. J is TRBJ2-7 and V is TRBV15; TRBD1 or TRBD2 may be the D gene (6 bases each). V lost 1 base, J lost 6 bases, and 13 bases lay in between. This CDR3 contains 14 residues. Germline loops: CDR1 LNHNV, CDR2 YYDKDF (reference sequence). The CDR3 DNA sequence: TGTGCCACCAGCAGAGCGGAAGGAGGGGGCGAGCAGTACTTC. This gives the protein CATSRAEGGGEQYF.

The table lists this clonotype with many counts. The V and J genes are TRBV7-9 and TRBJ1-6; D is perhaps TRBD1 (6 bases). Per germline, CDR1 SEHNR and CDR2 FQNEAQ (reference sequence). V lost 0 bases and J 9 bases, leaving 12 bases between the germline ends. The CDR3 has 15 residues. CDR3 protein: CASSLATGISSPLHF. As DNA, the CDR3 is TGTGCCAGCAGCTTAGCGACAGGTATCAGTTCACCCCTCCACTTT.

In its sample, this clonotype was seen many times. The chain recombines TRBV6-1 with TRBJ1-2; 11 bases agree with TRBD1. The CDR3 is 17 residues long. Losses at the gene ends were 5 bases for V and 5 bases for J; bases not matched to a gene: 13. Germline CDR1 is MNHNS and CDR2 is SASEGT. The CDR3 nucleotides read TGTGCCAGCAGTTTTTCTACCGGGACAGGGGGGAGGTATGGCTACACCTTC. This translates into CASSFSTGTGGRYGYTF.

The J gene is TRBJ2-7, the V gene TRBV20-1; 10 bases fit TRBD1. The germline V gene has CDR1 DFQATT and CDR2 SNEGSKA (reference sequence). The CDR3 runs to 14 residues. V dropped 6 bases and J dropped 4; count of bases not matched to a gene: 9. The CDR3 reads CSAQDRGRPYEQYF. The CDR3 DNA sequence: TGCAGTGCGCAAGACAGGGGGCGGCCGTACGAGCAGTACTTC.

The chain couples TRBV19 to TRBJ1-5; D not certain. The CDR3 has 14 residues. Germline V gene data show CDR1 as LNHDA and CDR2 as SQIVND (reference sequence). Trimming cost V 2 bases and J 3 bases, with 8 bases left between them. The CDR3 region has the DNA TGTGCCAGTAGTATACTTCCGTTCAATCAGCCCCAGCATTTT. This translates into CASSILPFNQPQHF.

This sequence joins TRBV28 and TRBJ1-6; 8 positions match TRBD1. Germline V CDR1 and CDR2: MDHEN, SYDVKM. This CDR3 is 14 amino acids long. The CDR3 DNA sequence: TGTGACCAGCACCGGACAGGGTGTCTTTCACCCCTCCACTTT. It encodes CDQHRTGCLSPLHF. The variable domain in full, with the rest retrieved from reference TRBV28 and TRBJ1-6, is DVKVTQSSRYLVKRTGEKVFLECVQDMDHENMFWYRQDPGLGLRLIYFSYDVKMKEKGDIPEGYSVSREKKERFSLILESASTNQTSMYLCDQHRTGCLSPLHFGNGTRLTVT.

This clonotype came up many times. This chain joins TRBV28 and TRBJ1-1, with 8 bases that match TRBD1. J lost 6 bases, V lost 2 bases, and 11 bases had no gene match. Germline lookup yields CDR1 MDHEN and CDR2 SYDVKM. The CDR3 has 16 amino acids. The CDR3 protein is CASSLGDRFSGAEAFF. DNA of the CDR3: TGTGCCAGCAGTTTAGGGGACAGGTTTTCTGGAGCTGAAGCTTTCTTT.

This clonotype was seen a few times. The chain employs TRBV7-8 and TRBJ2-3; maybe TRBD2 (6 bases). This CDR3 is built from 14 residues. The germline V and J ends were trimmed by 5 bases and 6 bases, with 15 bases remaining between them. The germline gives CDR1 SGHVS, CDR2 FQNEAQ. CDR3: CASSPGVGQDTQYF. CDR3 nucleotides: TGTGCCAGCAGCCCGGGGGTGGGCCAGGATACGCAGTATTTT.

The CDR3 DNA follows: TGCAGTGCAATAGACAGAGATAGCTATGGCTACACCTTC. Translating it yields CSAIDRDSYGYTF. The V and J genes are TRBV20-1 and TRBJ1-2; D might be TRBD1 (5 bases). This CDR3 contains 13 residues. Germline values: CDR1 DFQATT, CDR2 SNEGSKA (reference sequence). Between the trimmed V and J ends, which lost 6 bases and 4 bases, there was a span of 15 bases.

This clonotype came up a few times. CDR3 amino acids: CASSEGTSGITDTQYF. CDR3 nucleotides: TGTGCCAGCAGTGAAGGGACTAGCGGGATCACAGATACGCAGTATTTT. The chain is built from TRBV6-4 and TRBJ2-3; TRBD2 agrees at 13 bases. The trim removed 3 bases at V and 2 bases at J, leaving 2 bases unmatched. Germline loops: CDR1 MRHNA, CDR2 SNTAGT. The CDR3 runs to 16 residues.

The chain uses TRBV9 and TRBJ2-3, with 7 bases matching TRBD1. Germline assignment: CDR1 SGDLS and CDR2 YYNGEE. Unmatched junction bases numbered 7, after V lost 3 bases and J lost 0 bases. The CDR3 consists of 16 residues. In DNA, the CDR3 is TGTGCCAGCAGCGCCAGACAGGGCCAGAGCACAGATACGCAGTATTTT. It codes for CASSARQGQSTDTQYF.

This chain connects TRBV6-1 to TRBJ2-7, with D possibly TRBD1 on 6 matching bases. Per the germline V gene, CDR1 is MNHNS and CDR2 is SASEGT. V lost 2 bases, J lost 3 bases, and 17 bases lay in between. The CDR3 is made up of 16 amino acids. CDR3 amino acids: CASSEIGGHRLYEQYF. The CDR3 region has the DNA TGTGCCAGCAGTGAAATAGGGGGACACCGTCTCTACGAGCAGTACTTC.

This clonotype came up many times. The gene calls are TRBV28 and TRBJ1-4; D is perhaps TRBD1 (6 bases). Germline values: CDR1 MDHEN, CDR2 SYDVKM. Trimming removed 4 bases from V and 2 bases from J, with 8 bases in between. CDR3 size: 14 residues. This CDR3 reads CASSYDRTNEKLFF. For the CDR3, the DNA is TGTGCCAGCAGTTATGACAGGACTAATGAAAAACTGTTTTTT.

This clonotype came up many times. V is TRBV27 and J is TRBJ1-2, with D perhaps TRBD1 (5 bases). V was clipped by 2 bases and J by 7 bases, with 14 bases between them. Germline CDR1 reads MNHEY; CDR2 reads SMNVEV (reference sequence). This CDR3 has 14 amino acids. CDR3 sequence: CASSLAPRAGGYTF. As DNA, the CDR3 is TGTGCCAGCAGTTTAGCTCCCAGGGCGGGTGGCTACACCTTC.

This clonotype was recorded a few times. The CDR3 region is CASSDRGYSPLHF. In DNA form, the CDR3 reads TGTGCCAGTAGTGACAGGGGTTATTCACCCCTCCACTTT. This chain uses TRBV19 with TRBJ1-6, with TRBD1 identical over 8 bases. Germline CDR1 is LNHDA and CDR2 is SQIVND (reference sequence). The CDR3 is 13 amino acids. The ends lost 5 bases at V and 8 bases at J; junction bases unmatched: 2.

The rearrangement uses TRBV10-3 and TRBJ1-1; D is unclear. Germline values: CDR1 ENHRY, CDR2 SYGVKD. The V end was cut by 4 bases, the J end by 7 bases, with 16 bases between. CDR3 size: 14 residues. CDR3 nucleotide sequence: TGTGCCATCAGTGGCTTAAAAGGGCAAGGTGAAGCTTTCTTT. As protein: CAISGLKGQGEAFF.